This T cell receptor (beta chain) was obtained from a study of cytomegalovirus exposure and HLA in healthy donors. Study-level findings and limits: A later examination showed that TCR association rates differed by HLA locus, with DRB1 most and HLA-C fewest. Productive status was seen about 87% or about 30% of the time for most TCR beta V segments in an earlier analysis. Reportedly, HLA-A and HLA-B alleles of most subjects were accurately predicted from TCR beta.

With regard to this clone: Its target is not known.

Primers included in the PCR were 60 Vbeta and 13 Jbeta primers. Sequencing was performed with immunoSEQ multiplex PCR; in TCRdb, only in-frame clones are kept and a portion is missing. The sample holds about 160,000 clones, 75% to 90% seen once. The CDR3 extends over 15 amino acids. Losses at the gene ends were 4 bases for V and 6 bases for J; bases not matched to a gene: 12. Germline lookup yields CDR1 GTSNPN and CDR2 SVGIG (reference sequence). J is TRBJ2-1 and V is TRBV30; 7 nucleotides agree with TRBD2. The TCR was taken from a woman aged 18-29 years in good health and CMV-seronegative. The sequenced sample consisted of PBMCs. CDR3 DNA sequence: TGTGCCTGGATCGGGTCGGGGGACTACTTCAATGAGCAGTTCTTC. Encoded protein: CAWIGSGDYFNEQFF.